These 27 T cell receptor beta chains share one sample of origin, sequenced in a study of blood T cell repertoires in COVID-19. Profiling relied on immunoSEQ multiplex PCR, and the TCRdb table lists in-frame clones only, not all of them. Of 40,000 to 60,000 clones listed, about nine tenths are singletons. The sequenced sample consisted of peripheral blood. The receptor set was obtained from an elderly woman with COVID-19, enrolled during active disease.

The CDR3 region is CASSHGREVGEQYF. The DNA of the CDR3 is TGTGCCAGCTCACACGGGCGGGAGGTCGGCGAGCAGTACTTC. V usage is TRBV18 and J usage is TRBJ2-7, with 8 bases that match TRBD2. J was trimmed by 6 bases and V by 4 bases; bases with no gene match: 8. Germline CDR1 is KGHSH and CDR2 is LQKENI. CDR3 size: 14 residues. Supplemented by reference TRBV18 and TRBJ2-7, the full variable domain reads NAGVMQNPRHLVRRRGQEARLRCSPMKGHSHVYWYRQLPEEGLKFMVYLQKENIIDESGMPKERFSAEFPKEGPSILRIQQVVRGDSAAYFCASSHGREVGEQYFGPGTRLTVT.

The gene calls are TRBV7-3 and TRBJ1-1; possible D gene TRBD1, 5 bases. V was clipped by 5 bases and J by 1 base, with 11 bases between them. Germline CDR1 reads SGHTA; CDR2 reads FQGTGA. The CDR3 length is 14 residues. CDR3: CASSLGHSNTEAFF. Written as DNA, the CDR3 is TGTGCCAGCAGCCTTGGACACTCGAACACTGAAGCTTTCTTT.

The chain joins TRBV15 to TRBJ2-4; the D gene is possibly TRBD1 (5 bases). The CDR3 loop spans 19 amino acids. Germline assignment: CDR1 LNHNV and CDR2 YYDKDF (reference sequence). Trimming stripped 0 bases from V and 0 bases from J, with 18 bases between. The CDR3 loop reads CATSRDQTSAGLAKNIQYF. CDR3 DNA: TGTGCCACCAGCAGAGATCAAACTTCGGCAGGGCTAGCCAAAAACATTCAGTACTTC.

The rearrangement links TRBV28 to TRBJ1-2; D is ambiguous. This CDR3 has 13 amino acids. Germline-derived CDR1 and CDR2 are MDHEN and SYDVKM. V lost 6 bases and J 4 bases, leaving 12 bases between the germline ends. The CDR3 reads CASRPGIIYGYTF. The CDR3 DNA sequence: TGTGCCAGCAGGCCCGGGATTATCTATGGCTACACCTTC.

The chain links TRBV7-6 to TRBJ2-7; D is possibly TRBD1 (6 bases). Germline CDR1 and CDR2: SGHVS and FNYEAQ. The V and J ends lost 0 bases and 6 bases respectively, with 9 bases between them. This CDR3 comprises 13 residues. The CDR3: CASSLALGGEQYF. The CDR3 region has the DNA TGTGCCAGCAGCTTAGCGCTAGGGGGCGAGCAGTACTTC.

The rearrangement links TRBV5-5 to TRBJ2-1, with a weak D call TRBD2 (5 bases). The V gene lost 1 base and the J gene lost 0 bases, with 8 bases spanning the gap. CDR1 is SGHKS, CDR2 YYEKEE, per germline (reference sequence). This CDR3 has 15 amino acids. The DNA for the CDR3 is TGTGCCAGCAGCTTGTGGGAGAGCTCCTACAATGAGCAGTTCTTC. Translated, it gives CASSLWESSYNEQFF.

This clone occurred once. This chain links TRBV6-1 with TRBJ2-6, with D possibly TRBD1 on 6 matching bases. The CDR3 contains 17 residues. Germline V gives CDR1 MNHNS, CDR2 SASEGT. The V end was cut by 7 bases, the J end by 3 bases, with 19 bases between. The CDR3 region is CASTETGHHHGANVLTF. Here the CDR3 DNA reads TGTGCCAGCACTGAGACAGGACATCATCATGGGGCCAACGTCCTGACTTTC.

This sequence joins TRBV27 and TRBJ2-2; D gene ambiguous. V lost 7 bases and J lost 2, with 11 bases in between. The CDR3 runs 14 residues. Germline V gives CDR1 MNHEY, CDR2 SMNVEV (reference sequence). CDR3 DNA: TGTGCCAGCAAACCGGTAGTTAACACCGGGGAGCTGTTTTTT. It is translated as CASKPVVNTGELFF.

The gene calls are TRBV7-2 and TRBJ1-1, with D hard to call. Deletions cut 4 bases from V and 2 bases from J, with 11 bases between. Germline-derived CDR1 and CDR2 are SGHTA and FQGNSA. The CDR3 spans 14 residues. Here the CDR3 DNA reads TGTGCCAGCAGCTCTAAAACAGTAAACACTGAAGCTTTCTTT. Translating it yields CASSSKTVNTEAFF.

This sequence joins TRBV10-3 and TRBJ1-1; 7 nucleotides match TRBD1. The ends lost 6 bases at V and 1 base at J; junction bases unmatched: 11. This CDR3 has 16 residues. The germline V gene encodes CDR1 ENHRY and CDR2 SYGVKD. As DNA, the CDR3 is TGTGCCATCAGCAGAACCACCGGGACAGCGAACACTGAAGCTTTCTTT. Its translation: CAISRTTGTANTEAFF.

This chain's CDR3 is CASSQRGTAPLSGEQYF. In DNA form, the CDR3 reads TGTGCCAGCAGCCAAAGAGGGACAGCCCCATTATCCGGCGAGCAGTACTTC. The chain joins TRBV7-2 to TRBJ2-7; 7 bases map to TRBD1. Germline values: CDR1 SGHTA, CDR2 FQGNSA. This CDR3 is 17 amino acids long. The V segment lost 5 bases and the J segment 6 bases; nucleotides outside the gene matches: 19. Complete variable domain (other parts from reference TRBV7-2 and TRBJ2-7): GAGVSQSPSNKVTEKGKDVELRCDPISGHTALYWYRQSLGQGLEFLIYFQGNSAPDKSGLPSDRFSAERTGGSVSTLTIQRTQQEDSAVYLCASSQRGTAPLSGEQYFGPGTRLTVT.

V and J are TRBV11-2 and TRBJ2-3; 13 bases agree with TRBD2. The CDR3 has 15 residues. Trimming at V came to 5 bases and at J to 4 bases, leaving 3 bases not matched to a gene. Germline values: CDR1 SGHAT, CDR2 FQNNGV. CDR3 loop: CASSRTSGRPDTQYF. The CDR3 nucleotides are TGTGCCAGCAGCCGGACTAGCGGGAGACCAGATACGCAGTATTTT.

The chain uses TRBV28 and TRBJ1-3, with no clear D. With 7 bases removed from V and 0 bases from J, the gap between germline ends came to 19 bases. Per germline, CDR1 MDHEN and CDR2 SYDVKM. This CDR3 has 17 residues. For the CDR3, the DNA is TGTGCCAGCATCCTCAAGGGAGCACTCCACTCTGGAAACACCATATATTTT. Translating it yields CASILKGALHSGNTIYF.

The rearrangement uses TRBV27 and TRBJ2-1; a possible D gene is TRBD1 (5 bases). V lost 4 bases, J lost 0 bases, and 19 bases lay in between. The CDR3 consists of 18 residues. CDR1 MNHEY and CDR2 SMNVEV come from the germline V gene (reference sequence). In DNA form, the CDR3 reads TGTGCCAGCAGTTGGGCAGGGTTAACTCCCGACTCCTACAATGAGCAGTTCTTC. It encodes CASSWAGLTPDSYNEQFF.

The V call is TRBV6-6, the J call TRBJ2-1; D unresolved. Germline CDR1 MNHNY, CDR2 SVGAGI (reference sequence). The length of the CDR3 is 16 residues. V lost 0 bases to trimming and J lost 0 bases, with 9 bases between them. The CDR3: CASSYSLSSSYNEQFF. CDR3 coding DNA: TGTGCCAGCAGTTACTCGTTGTCTAGCTCCTACAATGAGCAGTTCTTC.

V gene TRBV6-1 combines with J gene TRBJ1-5; D perhaps matches TRBD1 (5 bases). V shed 3 bases and J shed 11 bases, with 11 bases lying between them. Germline CDR1 MNHNS, CDR2 SASEGT. This CDR3 contains 12 residues. The DNA of the CDR3 is TGTGCCAGCAGTGACGGCAGGGTATCCCAGCATTTT. Translation gives CASSDGRVSQHF.

This clone occurred a few times. This rearrangement joins TRBV12-5 to TRBJ1-1; possible D gene TRBD1, 6 bases. The CDR3 is made up of 20 amino acids. Germline CDR1 reads LGHNT; CDR2 reads FRNRAP. V was cut by 0 bases and J by 0 bases, with 23 bases left in between. The CDR3 reads CASGLVDFGGQKTMNTEAFF. CDR3 nucleotides: TGTGCTAGTGGTTTGGTAGATTTTGGGGGCCAAAAGACAATGAACACTGAAGCTTTCTTT.

V usage is TRBV19 and J usage is TRBJ2-1; 8 bases line up with TRBD2. The germline gives CDR1 LNHDA, CDR2 SQIVND (reference sequence). The CDR3 sequence is 13 residues long. The trim removed 3 bases at V and 7 bases at J, leaving 2 bases unmatched. The CDR3 protein is CASSIGGRNEQFF. CDR3 coding DNA: TGTGCCAGTAGTATTGGCGGGAGGAATGAGCAGTTCTTC.

The V and J genes are TRBV28 and TRBJ2-3; D is possibly TRBD1 (5 bases). This CDR3 region has 14 residues. Per the germline V gene, CDR1 is MDHEN and CDR2 is SYDVKM. V shed 1 base and J shed 8 bases, with 13 bases lying between them. CDR3: CASSLYRYRSTQYF. Written as DNA, the CDR3 is TGTGCCAGCAGTTTATATCGGTACAGGAGTACGCAGTATTTT.

The V and J genes are TRBV5-1 and TRBJ2-3, with TRBD2 matching 11 bases. The CDR3 spans 15 residues. V gave up 5 bases and J gave up 1 base; unmatched junction bases: 3. Germline CDR1 SGHRS, CDR2 YFSETQ. CDR3 in amino acids: CASRVAGGGTDTQYF. CDR3 DNA: TGCGCCAGCAGGGTAGCGGGAGGGGGCACAGATACGCAGTATTTT.

The chain recombines TRBV7-2 with TRBJ2-2; perhaps TRBD2 as D (5 bases). V lost 0 bases, J lost 7 bases, and 12 bases lay in between. Germline values: CDR1 SGHTA, CDR2 FQGNSA. The CDR3 is 15 amino acids. The CDR3 region is CASSLARVPDGELFF. In DNA form, the CDR3 reads TGTGCCAGCAGCTTAGCGAGGGTCCCGGACGGGGAGCTGTTTTTT.

V and J are TRBV6-5 and TRBJ1-1; maybe TRBD1 (6 bases). The CDR3 has 14 residues. Trimming removed 7 bases from V and 2 bases from J, with 14 bases in between. Germline-derived CDR1 and CDR2 are MNHEY and SVGAGI. CDR3 nucleotides: TGTGCCAGCACCTACGGACAGCGAAACACTGAAGCTTTCTTT. It yields the protein CASTYGQRNTEAFF.

This clone was seen a handful of times. The J gene is TRBJ1-2, the V gene TRBV19; TRBD1 matches 8 bases. Germline V gene sequence: CDR1 LNHDA, CDR2 SQIVND (reference sequence). J gave up 8 bases and V 3 bases, and 14 bases lay outside the gene matches. This CDR3 spans 16 amino acids. The chain's CDR3 is CASSIPRGGQGGGYTF. The DNA for the CDR3 is TGTGCCAGTAGTATTCCTCGAGGCGGACAGGGCGGGGGCTACACCTTC.

A few counts support this clone. The chain recombines TRBV10-3 with TRBJ2-7; 9 nucleotides align to TRBD1. J was trimmed by 3 bases and V by 6 bases; bases with no gene match: 9. Germline-derived CDR1 and CDR2 are ENHRY and SYGVKD. The CDR3 runs to 15 residues. CDR3 amino acids: CAIRGDRENLYEQYF. The DNA for the CDR3 is TGTGCCATCAGGGGGGACAGGGAGAACCTCTACGAGCAGTACTTC.

This clone was detected only once. This chain connects TRBV11-2 to TRBJ2-3; no definite D call. Deletions cut 1 base from V and 3 bases from J, with 14 bases between. CDR3 length: 16 residues. Germline CDR1 is SGHAT and CDR2 is FQNNGV. This CDR3 is CASSLGPRISTDTQYF. CDR3 sequence (DNA): TGTGCCAGCAGCTTAGGTCCCCGAATCAGTACAGATACGCAGTATTTT.

Written as DNA, the CDR3 is TGTGCCAGCAGCCAGTGGGGGCGGAGCACTGAAGCTTTCTTT. Its protein is CASSQWGRSTEAFF. The V and J genes are TRBV7-8 and TRBJ1-1; TRBD1 might be the D (6 bases). The germline CDR1 and CDR2 sequences are SGHVS and FQNEAQ. This CDR3 has 14 amino acids. V dropped 5 bases and J dropped 4 bases, with 14 bases sitting between them.

CDR3 residues: CASSFYPDEQYF. The CDR3 bases are TGTGCCAGCAGTTTCTACCCCGACGAGCAGTACTTC. This sequence joins TRBV12-3 or TRBV12-4 and TRBJ2-7, with D unresolved. This CDR3 comprises 12 residues. Trimming removed 3 bases from V and 5 bases from J, with 8 bases in between.